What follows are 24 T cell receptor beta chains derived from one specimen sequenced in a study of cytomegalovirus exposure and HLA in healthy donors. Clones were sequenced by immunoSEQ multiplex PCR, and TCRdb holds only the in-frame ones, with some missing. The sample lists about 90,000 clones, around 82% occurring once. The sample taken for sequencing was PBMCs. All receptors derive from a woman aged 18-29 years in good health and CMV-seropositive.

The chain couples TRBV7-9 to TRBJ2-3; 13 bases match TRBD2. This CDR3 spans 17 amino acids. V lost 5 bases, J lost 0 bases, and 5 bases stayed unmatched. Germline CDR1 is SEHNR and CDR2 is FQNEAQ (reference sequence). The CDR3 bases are TGTGCCAGCAGCCCTGGACTAGCGGGGGCCAGCACAGATACGCAGTATTTT. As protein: CASSPGLAGASTDTQYF.

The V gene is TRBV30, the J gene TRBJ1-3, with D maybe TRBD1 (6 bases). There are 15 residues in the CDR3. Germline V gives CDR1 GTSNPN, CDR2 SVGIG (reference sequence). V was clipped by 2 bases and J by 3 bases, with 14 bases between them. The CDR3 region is CAWSQVGAGGNTIYF. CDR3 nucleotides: TGTGCCTGGAGTCAAGTGGGGGCCGGTGGAAACACCATATATTTT.

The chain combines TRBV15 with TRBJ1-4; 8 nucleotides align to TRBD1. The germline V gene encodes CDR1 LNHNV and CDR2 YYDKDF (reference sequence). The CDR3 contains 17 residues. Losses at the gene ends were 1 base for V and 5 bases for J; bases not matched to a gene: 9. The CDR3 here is CATSRGAWGQANEKLFF. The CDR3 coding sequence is TGTGCCACCAGCAGAGGAGCTTGGGGACAGGCGAATGAAAAACTGTTTTTT.

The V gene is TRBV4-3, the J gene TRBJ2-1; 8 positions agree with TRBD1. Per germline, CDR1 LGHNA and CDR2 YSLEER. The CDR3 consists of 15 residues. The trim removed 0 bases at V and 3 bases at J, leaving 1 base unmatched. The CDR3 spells CASSQDGTGYNEQFF. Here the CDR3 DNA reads TGCGCCAGCAGCCAAGATGGGACAGGCTACAATGAGCAGTTCTTC.

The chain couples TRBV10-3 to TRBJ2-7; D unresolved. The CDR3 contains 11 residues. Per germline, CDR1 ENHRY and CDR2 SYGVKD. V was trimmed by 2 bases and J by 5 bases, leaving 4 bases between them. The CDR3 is CAISEVDEQYF. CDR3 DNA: TGTGCCATCAGTGAGGTCGACGAGCAGTACTTC.

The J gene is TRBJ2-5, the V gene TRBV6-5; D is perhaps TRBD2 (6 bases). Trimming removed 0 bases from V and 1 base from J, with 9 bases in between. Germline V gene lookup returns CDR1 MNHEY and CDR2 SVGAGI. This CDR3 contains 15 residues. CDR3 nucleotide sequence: TGTGCCAGCAGTTACTCGGGGCGGGGCCAAGAGACCCAGTACTTC. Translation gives CASSYSGRGQETQYF.

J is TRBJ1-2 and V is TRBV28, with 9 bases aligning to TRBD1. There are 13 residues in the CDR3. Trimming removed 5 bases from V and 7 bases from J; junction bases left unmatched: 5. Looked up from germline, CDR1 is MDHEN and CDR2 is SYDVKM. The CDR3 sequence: CASSTGGASGYTF. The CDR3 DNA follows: TGTGCCAGCAGTACAGGGGGCGCGAGTGGCTACACCTTC.

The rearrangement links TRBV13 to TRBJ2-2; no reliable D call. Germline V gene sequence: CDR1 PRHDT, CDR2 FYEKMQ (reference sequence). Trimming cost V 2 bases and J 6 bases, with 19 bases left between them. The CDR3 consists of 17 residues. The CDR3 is CASSLLVSVQPAGELFF. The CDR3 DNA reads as TGTGCCAGCAGCTTATTGGTATCGGTGCAACCGGCCGGGGAGCTGTTTTTT.

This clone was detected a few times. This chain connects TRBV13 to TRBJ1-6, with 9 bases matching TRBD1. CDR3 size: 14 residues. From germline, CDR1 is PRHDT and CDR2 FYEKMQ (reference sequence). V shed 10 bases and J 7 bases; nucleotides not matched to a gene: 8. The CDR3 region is CATQPGTGNSPLHF. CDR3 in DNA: TGTGCCACCCAACCCGGGACAGGGAATTCACCCCTCCACTTT.

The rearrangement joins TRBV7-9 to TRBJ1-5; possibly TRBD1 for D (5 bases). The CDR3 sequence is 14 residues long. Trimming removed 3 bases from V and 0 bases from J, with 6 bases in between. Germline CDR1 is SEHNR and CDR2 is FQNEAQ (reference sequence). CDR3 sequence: CASSLDNSNQPQHF. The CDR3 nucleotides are TGTGCCAGCAGCTTGGACAATAGCAATCAGCCCCAGCATTTT. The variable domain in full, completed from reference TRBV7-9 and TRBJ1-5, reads DTGVSQNPRHKITKRGQNVTFRCDPISEHNRLYWYRQTLGQGPEFLTYFQNEAQLEKSRLLSDRFSAERPKGSFSTLEIQRTEQGDSAMYLCASSLDNSNQPQHFGDGTRLSIL.

CDR3 sequence: CASSLAGGPLNTEAFF. CDR3 nucleotides: TGTGCCAGCAGCTTGGCAGGGGGTCCCCTGAACACTGAAGCTTTCTTT. The chain is built from TRBV5-8 and TRBJ1-1; 7 bases map to TRBD1. This CDR3 is built from 16 residues. The V segment lost 0 bases and the J segment 0 bases; nucleotides outside the gene matches: 5. The germline V gene has CDR1 SGHTS and CDR2 YDEGEE.

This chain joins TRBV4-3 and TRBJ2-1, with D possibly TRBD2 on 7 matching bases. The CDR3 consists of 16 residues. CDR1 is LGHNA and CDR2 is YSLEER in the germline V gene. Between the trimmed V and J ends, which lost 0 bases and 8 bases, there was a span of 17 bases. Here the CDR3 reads CASSQDWRGGWDEQFF. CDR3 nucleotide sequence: TGCGCCAGCAGCCAAGATTGGAGGGGGGGATGGGATGAGCAGTTCTTC.

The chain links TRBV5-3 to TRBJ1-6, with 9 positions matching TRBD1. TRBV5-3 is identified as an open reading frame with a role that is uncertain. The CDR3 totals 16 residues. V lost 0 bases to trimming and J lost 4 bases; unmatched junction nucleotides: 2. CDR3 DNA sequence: TGTGCCAGAAGCTTGGTGGACAGGGGTTATAATTCACCCCTCCACTTT. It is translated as CARSLVDRGYNSPLHF.

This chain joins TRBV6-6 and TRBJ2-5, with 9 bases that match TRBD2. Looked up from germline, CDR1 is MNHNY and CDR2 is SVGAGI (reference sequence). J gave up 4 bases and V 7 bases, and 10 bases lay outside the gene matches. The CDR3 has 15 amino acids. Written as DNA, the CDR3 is TGTGCCAGCATCGACCGGACTAGCGTGGGAGAGACCCAGTACTTC. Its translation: CASIDRTSVGETQYF.

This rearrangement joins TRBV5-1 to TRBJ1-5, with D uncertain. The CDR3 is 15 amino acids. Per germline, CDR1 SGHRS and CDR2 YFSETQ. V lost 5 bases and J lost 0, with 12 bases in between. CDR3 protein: CASRSGPNSNQPQHF. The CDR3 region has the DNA TGCGCCAGCAGGTCGGGTCCGAATAGCAATCAGCCCCAGCATTTT.

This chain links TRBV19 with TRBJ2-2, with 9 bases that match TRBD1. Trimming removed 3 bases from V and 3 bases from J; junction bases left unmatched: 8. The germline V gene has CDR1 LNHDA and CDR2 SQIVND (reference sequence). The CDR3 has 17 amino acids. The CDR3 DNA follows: TGTGCCAGTAGTATCGGGACAGGGTTGGGGTACACCGGGGAGCTGTTTTTT. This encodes CASSIGTGLGYTGELFF.

The CDR3 coding sequence is TGCGCCAGCAGCCTACGGCTAACTAGCGGGGGAGAGACCCAGTACTTC. Translation gives CASSLRLTSGGETQYF. The rearrangement uses TRBV4-1 and TRBJ2-5; 11 bases match TRBD2. Trimming removed 4 bases from V and 4 bases from J; junction bases left unmatched: 8. The CDR3 extends over 16 amino acids. CDR1 and CDR2 (germline): MGHRA, YSYEKL.

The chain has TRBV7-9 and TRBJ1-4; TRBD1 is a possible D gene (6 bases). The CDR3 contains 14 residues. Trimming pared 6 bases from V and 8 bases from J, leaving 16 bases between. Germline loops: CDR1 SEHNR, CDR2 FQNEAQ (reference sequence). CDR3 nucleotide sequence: TGTGCCAGCAGAGGGGGGGGAGGGGAGGAAAAACTGTTTTTT. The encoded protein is CASRGGGGEEKLFF.

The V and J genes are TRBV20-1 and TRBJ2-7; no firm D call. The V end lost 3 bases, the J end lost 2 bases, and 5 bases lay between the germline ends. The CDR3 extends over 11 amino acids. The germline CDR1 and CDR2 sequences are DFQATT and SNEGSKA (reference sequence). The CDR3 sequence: CSASPAYEQYF. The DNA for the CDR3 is TGCAGTGCTAGTCCGGCCTACGAGCAGTACTTC.

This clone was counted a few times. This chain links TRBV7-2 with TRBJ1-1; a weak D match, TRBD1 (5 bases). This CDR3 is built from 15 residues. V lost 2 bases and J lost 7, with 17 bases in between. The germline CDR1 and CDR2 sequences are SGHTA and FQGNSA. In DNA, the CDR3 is TGTGCCAGCAGCTTACAACCGTCAGGGTCGGGTGAAGCTTTCTTT. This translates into CASSLQPSGSGEAFF.

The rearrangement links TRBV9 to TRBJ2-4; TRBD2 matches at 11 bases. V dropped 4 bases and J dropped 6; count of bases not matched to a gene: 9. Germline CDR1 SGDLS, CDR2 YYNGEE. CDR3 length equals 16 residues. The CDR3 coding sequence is TGTGCCAGCAGCATAACTAGCGGGGGACTGGGAAACATTCAGTACTTC. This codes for CASSITSGGLGNIQYF.

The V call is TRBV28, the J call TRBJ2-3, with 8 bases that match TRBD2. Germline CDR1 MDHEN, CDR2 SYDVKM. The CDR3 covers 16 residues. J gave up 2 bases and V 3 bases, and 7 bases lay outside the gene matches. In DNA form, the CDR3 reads TGTGCCAGCAGTTTGTGGGGCGGGGGGACCACAGATACGCAGTATTTT. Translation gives CASSLWGGGTTDTQYF.

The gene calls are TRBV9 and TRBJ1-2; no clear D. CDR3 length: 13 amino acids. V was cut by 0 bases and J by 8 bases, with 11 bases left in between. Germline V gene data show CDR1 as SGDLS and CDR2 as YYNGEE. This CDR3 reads CASSVGGGSGYTF. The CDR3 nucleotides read TGTGCCAGCAGCGTAGGGGGAGGGTCCGGCTACACCTTC.

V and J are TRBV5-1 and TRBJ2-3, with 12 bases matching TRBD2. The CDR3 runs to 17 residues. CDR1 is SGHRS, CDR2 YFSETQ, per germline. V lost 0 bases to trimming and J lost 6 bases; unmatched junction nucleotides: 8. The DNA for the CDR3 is TGCGCCAGCAGCTTGGTACTAGCGGGGGGAGGCTACGATACGCAGTATTTT. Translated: CASSLVLAGGGYDTQYF.